These T cell receptor beta chains were read from a single sample in a study of metastatic and nonmetastatic thyroid tumors. From the PCR reads, TCRdb re-called clones with MiXCR. The sample has 30,000 to 35,000 clones; about 32% are singletons. The specimen sequenced was blood. The receptors come from a female donor with papillary thyroid cancer or a benign thyroid nodule (not recorded which). Some clones in this sample may be carry-over from other donors' samples. Each CDR3 is given with its conserved first and last residue. Each record gives: CDR3 protein, CDR3 DNA, J gene, clone size, D gene, V gene. The D gene is left open where the match is weak. Size is omitted from some rows. Given values are once, few, many or a class for expanded clones.

CDR3: CASSPLAGGSNEQFF; DNA: TGTGCCAGCAGCCCCCTAGCGGGAGGGTCTAATGAGCAGTTCTTC; J: TRBJ2-1; size: -; D: TRBD2; V: TRBV7-3
CDR3: CAWSVEHYYGYTF; DNA: TGTGCCTGGAGTGTAGAACATTATTATGGCTACACCTTC; J: TRBJ1-2; size: -; D: -; V: TRBV30
CDR3: CASSSRGWTDTQYF; DNA: TGTGCCAGCAGCTCCAGGGGGTGGACAGATACGCAGTATTTT; J: TRBJ2-3; size: -; D: TRBD1; V: TRBV7-9
CDR3: CSLTLTLRRTDTQYF; DNA: TGCAGCCTGACACTAACTTTGCGGCGCACAGATACGCAGTATTTT; J: TRBJ2-3; size: many; D: -; V: TRBV29-1
CDR3: CASSLELAVNEQFF; DNA: TGTGCCAGCAGCTTAGAATTAGCTGTGAATGAGCAGTTCTTC; J: TRBJ2-1; size: many; D: -; V: TRBV11-2
CDR3: CASSPWGGGSNQPQHF; DNA: TGTGCCAGCAGTCCGTGGGGCGGGGGTAGCAATCAGCCCCAGCATTTT; J: TRBJ1-5; size: -; D: -; V: TRBV28
CDR3: CASARGEGTEAFF; DNA: TGTGCCAGCGCTAGGGGCGAGGGCACTGAAGCTTTCTTT; J: TRBJ1-1; size: many; D: -; V: TRBV7-9
CDR3: CASSPSGGMGNEQFF; DNA: TGTGCCAGCAGTCCATCGGGCGGGATGGGCAATGAGCAGTTCTTC; J: TRBJ2-1; size: many; D: -; V: TRBV6-2/TRBV6-3
CDR3: CSARDLNGRQAFF; DNA: TGCAGTGCTAGAGATCTGAATGGACGGCAAGCTTTCTTT; J: TRBJ1-1; size: -; D: -; V: TRBV20-1
CDR3: CASSPGTGEQFF; DNA: TGTGCCAGCAGCCCGGGGACGGGCGAGCAGTTCTTC; J: TRBJ2-1; size: many; D: -; V: TRBV7-9
CDR3: CASSPRSSGANVLTF; DNA: TGTGCCAGCAGTCCCAGGAGCTCTGGTGCCAACGTCCTTACTTTC; J: TRBJ2-6; size: -; D: -; V: TRBV12-3/TRBV12-4
CDR3: CSAPDRNTEAFF; DNA: TGCAGTGCTCCGGACAGGAACACTGAAGCTTTCTTT; J: TRBJ1-1; size: many; D: -; V: TRBV20-1
CDR3: CSARAQGGPTEAFF; DNA: TGCAGTGCTAGGGCCCAGGGGGGCCCCACTGAAGCTTTCTTT; J: TRBJ1-1; size: many; D: TRBD1; V: TRBV20-1
CDR3: CASSPRDGRYGYTF; DNA: TGTGCCAGCAGCCCCCGGGACGGACGCTATGGCTACACCTTC; J: TRBJ1-2; size: many; D: -; V: TRBV5-6
CDR3: CSANWTSSSTDTQYF; DNA: TGCAGTGCTAATTGGACTAGCTCCAGCACAGATACGCAGTATTTT; J: TRBJ2-3; size: -; D: TRBD2; V: TRBV20-1
CDR3: CSARGWEGSSYEQYF; DNA: TGCAGTGCTAGAGGGTGGGAGGGGAGCTCCTACGAGCAGTACTTC; J: TRBJ2-7; size: many; D: TRBD2; V: TRBV20-1
CDR3: CASSGGLAGNTGELFF; DNA: TGTGCCAGCAGTGGAGGACTAGCGGGAAACACCGGGGAGCTGTTTTTT; J: TRBJ2-2; size: many; D: TRBD2; V: TRBV2
CDR3: CASTRGSVGYTGELFF; DNA: TGTGCCAGCACCCGGGGGTCAGTCGGATACACCGGGGAGCTGTTTTTT; J: TRBJ2-2; size: many; D: -; V: TRBV12-3/TRBV12-4
CDR3: CASRTGTSNEKLFF; DNA: TGTGCCAGCAGAACCGGGACAAGCAATGAAAAACTGTTTTTT; J: TRBJ1-4; size: many; D: -; V: TRBV28
CDR3: CASSSEFEASYEQYF; DNA: TGTGCCAGCAGTTCCGAGTTCGAGGCGAGCTACGAGCAGTACTTC; J: TRBJ2-7; size: -; D: -; V: TRBV6-5
CDR3: CASSDGLAGESGELFF; DNA: TGTGCCAGCAGTGATGGACTAGCGGGAGAAAGCGGGGAGCTGTTTTTT; J: TRBJ2-2; size: few; D: TRBD2; V: TRBV6-1
CDR3: CASSVDRGPHSPLHF; DNA: TGTGCCAGCAGCGTCGACAGGGGACCTCATTCACCCCTCCACTTT; J: TRBJ1-6; size: -; D: TRBD1; V: TRBV9
CDR3: CASSLGHPGNTIYF; DNA: TGTGCCAGCAGCTTGGGGCACCCTGGAAACACCATATATTTT; J: TRBJ1-3; size: many; D: -; V: TRBV5-6
CDR3: CASSSYYEQYF; DNA: TGTGCCAGCAGCTCCTACTACGAGCAGTACTTC; J: TRBJ2-7; size: many; D: -; V: TRBV7-9
CDR3: CASSQEMRLAGEQFF; DNA: TGCGCCAGCAGCCAAGAAATGAGACTAGCGGGAGAGCAGTTCTTC; J: TRBJ2-1; size: many; D: TRBD2; V: TRBV4-1
CDR3: CSARDPLAGDFSTDTQYF; DNA: TGCAGTGCTAGAGATCCTCTAGCGGGAGACTTTAGCACAGATACGCAGTATTTT; J: TRBJ2-3; size: many; D: TRBD2; V: TRBV20-1
CDR3: CASTAKGRGGYTF; DNA: TGTGCCAGCACCGCCAAAGGGCGGGGAGGCTACACCTTC; J: TRBJ1-2; size: -; D: -; V: TRBV5-6
CDR3: CASSEDVAQHF; DNA: TGTGCCAGCAGTGAAGACGTGGCCCAGCATTTT; J: TRBJ1-5; size: few; D: -; V: TRBV6-1
CDR3: CASSLRPPEQPQHF; DNA: TGTGCCAGCAGTTTACGGCCGCCGGAACAGCCCCAGCATTTT; J: TRBJ1-5; size: -; D: -; V: TRBV12-3/TRBV12-4
CDR3: CASSGTGTNEQFF; DNA: TGCGCCAGCAGTGGGACAGGGACAAATGAGCAGTTCTTC; J: TRBJ2-1; size: many; D: TRBD1; V: TRBV10-1
CDR3: CSARVPVTSASTDTQYF; DNA: TGCAGTGCTAGAGTTCCGGTGACTAGCGCCTCCACAGATACGCAGTATTTT; J: TRBJ2-3; size: -; D: TRBD2; V: TRBV20-1
CDR3: CASSPAVGAKNSGANVLTF; DNA: TGTGCCAGCTCACCCGCCGTAGGGGCAAAGAACTCTGGGGCCAACGTCCTGACTTTC; J: TRBJ2-6; size: many; D: -; V: TRBV18
CDR3: CASSLGGRSYGYTF; DNA: TGCGCCAGCAGCTTGGGGGGCAGGTCCTATGGCTACACCTTC; J: TRBJ1-2; size: once; D: -; V: TRBV5-1